These 30 T cell receptor beta chains were sequenced from one sample in a study of blood T cell repertoires in COVID-19. The repertoire was sequenced with immunoSEQ multiplex PCR; TCRdb's copy has only in-frame clones and lacks some. In the table there are tens of thousands of clones, more than 85% of which are singletons. Input material: peripheral blood. The receptors were sampled from a woman between 70 and 85 years old with active COVID-19.

The genes are TRBV27 and TRBJ2-1; 10 nucleotides align to TRBD2. Germline V lookup: CDR1 MNHEY, CDR2 SMNVEV (reference sequence). The V segment lost 10 bases and the J segment 0 bases; nucleotides outside the gene matches: 18. The CDR3 loop spans 19 amino acids. CDR3: CATSRRVAGGSYSYNEQFF. The CDR3 DNA sequence: TGTGCCACCTCCCGTCGGGTAGCGGGAGGATCCTACTCCTACAATGAGCAGTTCTTC.

The chain is built from TRBV7-2 and TRBJ2-2; 11 nucleotides agree with TRBD1. Per the germline V gene, CDR1 is SGHTA and CDR2 is FQGNSA. Trimming took 5 bases from V and 6 from J; bases not matched to a gene: 8. This CDR3 spans 16 amino acids. CDR3 region: CASSLGQGAPSGELFF. The CDR3 DNA is TGTGCCAGCAGCCTAGGACAGGGGGCGCCGTCCGGGGAGCTGTTTTTT.

V usage is TRBV4-1 and J usage is TRBJ2-1; 8 nucleotides line up with TRBD1. CDR3 length equals 13 residues. The J segment lost 15 bases and the V segment lost 3 bases, leaving 10 bases of the junction unmatched. Looked up from germline, CDR1 is MGHRA and CDR2 is YSYEKL. CDR3 sequence: CASSQPGTGGRFF. CDR3 nucleotides: TGCGCCAGCAGCCAGCCTGGGACAGGAGGGAGGTTCTTC.

The rearrangement links TRBV6-5 to TRBJ2-3; no clear D. The V end was cut by 4 bases, the J end by 2 bases, with 7 bases between. Per the germline V gene, CDR1 is MNHEY and CDR2 is SVGAGI. The CDR3 is 13 residues long. The CDR3 is CASSSGYTDTQYF. CDR3 bases: TGTGCCAGCAGTTCCGGGTACACAGATACGCAGTATTTT.

This chain joins TRBV28 and TRBJ2-7, with 8 bases that match TRBD2. The CDR3 totals 15 residues. Germline V gives CDR1 MDHEN, CDR2 SYDVKM. The J segment lost 2 bases and the V segment lost 6 bases, leaving 9 bases of the junction unmatched. The CDR3 DNA reads TGTGCCAGCAGCCACGGGAGGGCCGCAACCTACGAGCAGTACTTC. Translated, it gives CASSHGRAATYEQYF. The whole variable domain, remainder taken from reference TRBV28 and TRBJ2-7, is DVKVTQSSRYLVKRTGEKVFLECVQDMDHENMFWYRQDPGLGLRLIYFSYDVKMKEKGDIPEGYSVSREKKERFSLILESASTNQTSMYLCASSHGRAATYEQYFGPGTRLTVT.

This chain uses TRBV6-6 with TRBJ2-7, with 8 bases identical to TRBD2. V was clipped by 4 bases and J by 3 bases; unmatched bases: 2. This CDR3 region has 13 residues. CDR1 is MNHNY and CDR2 is SVGAGI in the germline V gene (reference sequence). The CDR3 protein is CASSLLAGYEQYF. The DNA of the CDR3 is TGTGCCAGCAGTTTGCTAGCGGGCTACGAGCAGTACTTC.

The gene calls are TRBV27 and TRBJ2-3, with D perhaps matching TRBD2 (6 bases). V was trimmed by 0 bases and J by 3 bases, leaving 22 bases between them. The CDR3 has 19 residues. CDR1 and CDR2 from the germline V gene are MNHEY and SMNVEV (reference sequence). DNA of the CDR3: TGTGCCAGCAGTTTATCCGGGGGATTTTTTGGTAGCCGAACAGATACGCAGTATTTT. It specifies CASSLSGGFFGSRTDTQYF.

The chain recombines TRBV30 with TRBJ1-2, with D possibly matching TRBD1 (5 bases). CDR1 GTSNPN and CDR2 SVGIG come from the germline V gene (reference sequence). V shed 4 bases and J shed 5 bases, with 14 bases lying between them. The CDR3 spans 13 residues. CDR3 sequence reads: CAWKPDSYYGYTF. Written as DNA, the CDR3 is TGTGCCTGGAAACCCGACAGTTATTATGGCTACACCTTC. The full variable domain, completed using reference TRBV30 and TRBJ1-2, is SQTIHQWPATLVQPVGSPLSLECTVEGTSNPNLYWYRQAAGRGLQLLFYSVGIGQISSEVPQNLSASRPQDRQFILSSKKLLLSDSGFYLCAWKPDSYYGYTFGSGTRLTVV.

This clone was seen just once. The J gene is TRBJ2-5, the V gene TRBV16, with D possibly matching TRBD1 (5 bases). The CDR3 is 13 residues long. CDR1 KGHSY and CDR2 FQNENV come from the germline V gene. V lost 5 bases, J lost 1 base, and 8 bases lay in between. The CDR3 nucleotides are TGTGCCAGCAGCGAGGACACCCAAGAGACCCAGTACTTC. Its translation is CASSEDTQETQYF.

The chain has TRBV4-1 and TRBJ1-4, with D possibly being TRBD1 (6 bases). This CDR3 is built from 16 residues. Trimming stripped 0 bases from V and 4 bases from J, with 12 bases between. Germline loops: CDR1 MGHRA, CDR2 YSYEKL. The CDR3 nucleotides are TGCGCCAGCAGCCAAGATAGATCAGGGGTTAATGAAAAACTGTTTTTT. Translating gives CASSQDRSGVNEKLFF.

This chain links TRBV4-2 with TRBJ2-5, with 7 positions matching TRBD1. Germline trimming cut 3 bases from V and 5 bases from J; bases unmatched to any gene: 18. Germline CDR1 and CDR2: LGHNA and YNFKEQ. This CDR3 has 18 amino acids. DNA for the CDR3: TGTGCCAGCAGCCAGGGACCACAGGGGAACCCCCGAGGGGAGACCCAGTACTTC. It encodes CASSQGPQGNPRGETQYF.

The V and J genes are TRBV10-1 and TRBJ2-7; D call uncertain. The V end lost 0 bases, the J end lost 0 bases, and 3 bases lay between the germline ends. Per germline, CDR1 WNHNN and CDR2 SYGVQD (reference sequence). The CDR3 loop spans 13 amino acids. The CDR3 nucleotides read TGCGCCAGCAGTGAGTCCGGCTCCTACGAGCAGTACTTC. Residues: CASSESGSYEQYF.

The chain is built from TRBV2 and TRBJ2-7; no reliable D call. V was shortened by 3 bases and J by 3 bases, with 6 bases between the two germline ends. Germline CDR1 reads SNHLY; CDR2 reads FYNNEI. The CDR3 totals 12 residues. CDR3 protein: CASSELVYEQYF. In DNA form, the CDR3 reads TGTGCCAGCAGTGAGCTAGTCTACGAGCAGTACTTC.

V usage is TRBV28 and J usage is TRBJ2-7; D is possibly TRBD1 (5 bases). The CDR3 loop spans 14 amino acids. Per germline, CDR1 MDHEN and CDR2 SYDVKM. Trimming took 8 bases from V and 2 from J, leaving 16 bases between them. The CDR3 reads CASCGFKGAYEQYF. CDR3 sequence (DNA): TGTGCCAGCTGTGGGTTTAAAGGGGCCTACGAGCAGTACTTC.

The chain recombines TRBV28 with TRBJ1-4, with D hard to call. The length of the CDR3 is 16 residues. Germline V gene lookup returns CDR1 MDHEN and CDR2 SYDVKM. V lost 6 bases and J 4 bases, leaving 18 bases between the germline ends. The CDR3 nucleotides read TGTGCCAGCAGCCCCCTCATGGGAGGGCTTAATGAAAAACTGTTTTTT. Translation gives CASSPLMGGLNEKLFF.

V and J are TRBV15 and TRBJ2-3; 7 nucleotides agree with TRBD2. CDR1 and CDR2 from the germline V gene are LNHNV and YYDKDF (reference sequence). V lost 8 bases, J lost 6 bases, and 11 bases stayed unmatched. CDR3 size: 14 residues. CDR3 sequence reads: CATSPGGRGDTQYF. The CDR3 DNA sequence: TGTGCCACCTCGCCAGGCGGGAGAGGGGATACGCAGTATTTT.

A single count supports this clone. The V and J genes are TRBV4-3 and TRBJ2-1; 10 positions agree with TRBD2. Germline CDR1 LGHNA, CDR2 YSLEER. The CDR3 length is 17 residues. J lost 7 bases, V lost 1 base, and 10 bases had no gene match. The CDR3 loop is CASSQVPRASGGNEQFF. The CDR3 nucleotides are TGCGCCAGCAGCCAAGTTCCTAGGGCTAGCGGGGGTAATGAGCAGTTCTTC.

CDR3 DNA: TGTGCCAGCAGCCGTGGGACTAGCCCTGAGCAGTTCTTC. Translated: CASSRGTSPEQFF. V is TRBV3-1 (or the pseudogene TRBV3-2) and J is TRBJ2-1, with 9 bases fitting TRBD2. The V gene end was trimmed by 4 bases and the J gene end by 9 bases; junction bases not matched to a gene: 4. Germline CDR1 reads LGHDT; CDR2 reads YNNKEL (reference sequence). The CDR3 spans 13 residues.

A few counts support this clone. The gene calls are TRBV6-5 and TRBJ1-5; unclear D gene. The germline CDR1 and CDR2 sequences are MNHEY and SVGAGI. The V end was cut by 10 bases, the J end by 0 bases, with 13 bases between. CDR3 length: 14 residues. The CDR3 DNA sequence: TGTGCCACGTGGGCAGCTTATAGCAATCAGCCCCAGCATTTT. Amino acids: CATWAAYSNQPQHF.

The V and J genes are TRBV4-1 and TRBJ2-7; 10 bases map to TRBD2. CDR3 length: 13 amino acids. In germline, CDR1 is MGHRA, CDR2 YSYEKL. J gave up 5 bases and V 3 bases, and 1 base lay outside the gene matches. CDR3 DNA sequence: TGCGCCAGCAGCCACGGACTAGCGGACGAGCAGTACTTC. Encoded protein: CASSHGLADEQYF.

The chain joins TRBV19 to TRBJ2-3; D might be TRBD2 (6 bases). Trimming left V 8 bases short and J 4 bases short, with 13 bases between. CDR1 LNHDA and CDR2 SQIVND come from the germline V gene (reference sequence). The CDR3 covers 13 residues. DNA of the CDR3: TGTGCCAGTGGACGTGGAGGGCCAGATACGCAGTATTTT. Translating gives CASGRGGPDTQYF.

The genes are TRBV5-5 and TRBJ2-2; 15 bases fit TRBD2. Germline CDR1 and CDR2: SGHKS and YYEKEE (reference sequence). V shed 4 bases, J shed 5 bases, and the junction held 12 bases outside the gene matches. The CDR3 covers 19 residues. DNA for the CDR3: TGTGCCAGCAGCCCTGGACCGGGAGGACTAGCGGGAGGGACCGGGGAGCTGTTTTTT. Translating gives CASSPGPGGLAGGTGELFF.

CDR3 sequence reads: CASSSSGNNNEQFF. The CDR3 DNA reads TGTGCCAGCAGTTCTAGCGGAAATAACAATGAGCAGTTCTTC. The genes are TRBV27 and TRBJ2-1; 7 bases are shared with TRBD2. Germline CDR1 MNHEY, CDR2 SMNVEV (reference sequence). The CDR3 loop spans 14 amino acids. Germline trimming cut 4 bases from V and 5 bases from J; bases unmatched to any gene: 5.

The CDR3 loop is CASSQEGSSSTEAFF. The DNA of the CDR3 is TGTGCCAGCAGCCAAGAGGGCAGTAGTAGCACTGAAGCTTTCTTT. The V call is TRBV3-1 (or the pseudogene TRBV3-2), the J call TRBJ1-1; D call uncertain. The CDR3 consists of 15 residues. Trimming removed 0 bases from V and 4 bases from J, with 12 bases in between. CDR1 is LGHDT and CDR2 is YNNKEL in the germline V gene (reference sequence).

This chain links TRBV14 with TRBJ2-3; 12 positions match TRBD2. The V and J ends lost 0 bases and 1 base, in that order; junction bases with no gene match: 11. The CDR3 loop spans 20 amino acids. Per germline, CDR1 SGHDN and CDR2 FVKESK. CDR3 in amino acids: CASSQELAGGFGPRTDTQYF. CDR3 bases: TGTGCCAGCAGCCAAGAGCTAGCGGGAGGGTTCGGCCCGCGCACAGATACGCAGTATTTT.

This sequence joins TRBV19 and TRBJ2-5; 7 bases align to TRBD2. Germline V CDR1 and CDR2: LNHDA, SQIVND (reference sequence). The length of the CDR3 is 12 residues. The ends lost 8 bases at V and 5 bases at J; junction bases unmatched: 5. The CDR3, as DNA: TGTGCCAGTGCCCGGGGAGGGGAGACCCAGTACTTC. Its translation: CASARGGETQYF.

This chain links TRBV27 with TRBJ1-5; maybe TRBD1 (5 bases). Germline CDR1 and CDR2: MNHEY and SMNVEV (reference sequence). There are 14 residues in the CDR3. Trimming took off 0 bases at V and 4 bases at J, with 7 bases between the two ends. The CDR3 DNA reads TGTGCCAGCAGTTTATCTGGGGGGAATCAGCCCCAGCATTTT. Amino acid sequence: CASSLSGGNQPQHF.

CDR3 DNA: TGTGCCAGCAGTGAGGTCGGGGGCAATGAGCAGTTCTTC. This translates into CASSEVGGNEQFF. V usage is TRBV2 and J usage is TRBJ2-1, with a weak D call TRBD2 (6 bases). V was clipped by 3 bases and J by 6 bases, with 9 bases between them. CDR1 SNHLY and CDR2 FYNNEI come from the germline V gene. The CDR3 length is 13 residues.

This clone has just one count. The chain uses TRBV7-8 and TRBJ1-6, with a weak D call TRBD1 (5 bases). The V end was cut by 0 bases, the J end by 6 bases, with 9 bases between. CDR1 SGHVS and CDR2 FQNEAQ come from the germline V gene. This CDR3 comprises 15 residues. The CDR3 DNA is TGTGCCAGCAGCTTAGCGGGGGGGGTTAATTCACCCCTCCACTTT. Its protein is CASSLAGGVNSPLHF.

The V and J genes are TRBV28 and TRBJ1-1; 9 nucleotides match TRBD1. Germline assignment: CDR1 MDHEN and CDR2 SYDVKM. The CDR3 contains 14 residues. V shed 6 bases, J shed 5 bases, and the junction held 7 bases outside the gene matches. In DNA form, the CDR3 reads TGTGCCAGCAGCCAGACAGGGGGAACGACTGAAGCTTTCTTT. It encodes CASSQTGGTTEAFF.